These T cell receptor beta chains were read from a single sample in a study of blood T cell repertoires in COVID-19. Here immunoSEQ multiplex PCR was the method, and the copy in TCRdb shows in-frame clones only, minus some. Among 70,000 to 95,000 clones listed, 86% were seen once. Source material: peripheral blood. These receptors were obtained from a human donor in a cohort sampled during active COVID-19. The CDR3 runs from the conserved cysteine through the conserved F or W. A D gene is named only where the DNA matches it firmly. The size field is filled for only some rows; it gives once, few, many or a size class.

v_gene	abundance	j_gene	d_gene	len	CDR3nt	CDR3aa
TRBV7-9	NA	TRBJ2-3	TRBD2	19	TGTGCCAGCAGCTCGCCGGGACTAGCGGGGGGGCCGATCACAGATACGCAGTATTTT	CASSSPGLAGGPITDTQYF
TRBV7-2	NA	TRBJ2-5	NA	13	TGTGCCAGCAGCTTAGCCCCGAGGGAGACCCAGTACTTC	CASSLAPRETQYF
TRBV7-2	NA	TRBJ2-5	NA	13	TGTGCCAGCAGCTTAAACAGGGCAGAGACCCAGTACTTC	CASSLNRAETQYF
TRBV18	NA	TRBJ2-7	TRBD1	14	TGTGCCAGCTCCCCGGGACAGGAAAACTACGAGCAGTACTTC	CASSPGQENYEQYF
TRBV28	once	TRBJ2-1	TRBD2	18	TGTGCCAGCAGTGAATTTGCGAGACTACTAGCGGGGTACAATGAGCAGTTCTTC	CASSEFARLLAGYNEQFF
TRBV6-2/TRBV6-3	NA	TRBJ2-2	NA	15	TGTGCCAGCAGTTTAGCCGGGACTTTCACCGGGGAGCTGTTTTTT	CASSLAGTFTGELFF
TRBV28	NA	TRBJ1-1	NA	18	TGTGCCAGCAGTTTCCCTTTCTTTCGGTCGTCGGGGAACACTGAAGCTTTCTTT	CASSFPFFRSSGNTEAFF
TRBV6-6	few	TRBJ1-6	TRBD1	14	TGTGCCAGCAGGGGGACAGCTAATAATTCACCCCTCCACTTT	CASRGTANNSPLHF
TRBV11-2	NA	TRBJ1-2	NA	15	TGTGCCAGCAGCCCAGCCGGCCAGGGGATGCCTGGCTACACCTTC	CASSPAGQGMPGYTF
TRBV2	NA	TRBJ2-1	TRBD2	14	TGTGCCAGCACTGAAGGACTAGCGGTCAATGAGCAGTTCTTC	CASTEGLAVNEQFF
TRBV11-3	NA	TRBJ2-7	TRBD1	13	TGTGCCAGCAGCTTAGCTCGGGACAGCGAGCAGTACTTC	CASSLARDSEQYF
TRBV4-2	NA	TRBJ1-6	TRBD1	17	TGTGCCAGCAGCCAAGCCCAGACAGGGAGCCGGTATTCACCCCTCCACTTT	CASSQAQTGSRYSPLHF
TRBV28	NA	TRBJ2-3	NA	15	TGTGCCAGCAGGAAAATAACGGGTTTCGGAGATACGCAGTATTTT	CASRKITGFGDTQYF
TRBV29-1	once	TRBJ2-5	NA	14	TGCAGCGTTGCTGGAAGGGGGAACCAAGAGACCCAGTACTTC	CSVAGRGNQETQYF
TRBV19	NA	TRBJ1-2	NA	14	TGTGCCAGTAGTATCAAGACAGATTCCCATGGCTACACCTTC	CASSIKTDSHGYTF
TRBV3-1/TRBV3-2	few	TRBJ2-7	NA	14	TGTGCCAGCAGCCAAGTGGGGGCGTCCTACGAGCAGTACTTC	CASSQVGASYEQYF
TRBV27	NA	TRBJ1-6	NA	16	TGTGCCAGCAGTCTGTACCTAGGGGGTAATAATTCACCCCTCCACTTT	CASSLYLGGNNSPLHF
TRBV2	once	TRBJ2-5	TRBD2	15	TGTGCCAGCACCGGTGGTACTAGCGGGGTTGGTACCCAGTACTTC	CASTGGTSGVGTQYF